This TCR beta chain originates from a study of identical twins. With respect to this clonotype: Its antigen remains unknown.

The CDR3 is made up of 15 amino acids. The germline gives CDR1 SGHTA, CDR2 FQGNSA. Trimming cost V 2 bases and J 3 bases, with 14 bases left between them. Overall study findings and caveats: Insertions ran lower in abundant cord blood beta clonotypes, though not in memory repertoires.

TCRdb itself ran the 5' RACE reads through MiXCR, one entry per CDR3 protein. The data show hundreds of thousands of distinct CDR3 sequences, with 20% to 30% seen just once and 2.9% held by the top ten. The same sample was also used in a study of T cells expressing NK-cell markers. In that study: Six or seven donors had dominant NKG2C+ clonotypes that comprised roughly 1.0-8% of their CD8+ T cells. Similarly, these clonotypes led the CD3+CD56-NKG2C+ fraction as well in a handful of donors.

Sequenced: CD4+ T cells sorted from blood. This TCR came from a woman in her late teens or twenties in good health. The rearrangement joins TRBV7-2 to TRBJ2-7; the D gene is possibly TRBD2 (6 bases). The CDR3 coding sequence is TGTGCCAGCAGCTTAAATGGCGGACTAAACTACGAGCAGTACTTC. Encoded protein: CASSLNGGLNYEQYF.